Below are 18 T cell receptor beta chains sequenced from a single sample in a study of blood T cell repertoires in COVID-19. Method: immunoSEQ multiplex PCR; TCRdb's copy keeps in-frame clones and lacks some. Of 250,000 to 350,000 clones detected, 87% appear once; the ten largest clones hold approximately 2%. The sequenced sample consisted of peripheral blood. The receptors shown here come from a man between 18 and 29 years old with active or convalescent COVID-19.

V gene TRBV6-1 combines with J gene TRBJ1-6; tentatively, D is TRBD1 (6 bases). V gave up 2 bases and J gave up 12 bases, with 17 bases separating them. From germline, CDR1 is MNHNS and CDR2 SASEGT. There are 15 residues in the CDR3. The CDR3 here is CASSESGGPNRPLHF. The CDR3, as DNA: TGTGCCAGCAGTGAAAGTGGGGGCCCAAACAGACCCCTCCACTTT.

The V gene is TRBV14, the J gene TRBJ1-1; D remains ambiguous. Germline V gives CDR1 SGHDN, CDR2 FVKESK. V lost 0 bases, J lost 5 bases, and 13 bases lay in between. This CDR3 has 15 amino acids. The CDR3 spells CASSQDRRGGTEAFF. As DNA, the CDR3 is TGTGCCAGCAGCCAAGACCGACGGGGAGGGACTGAAGCTTTCTTT.

The CDR3 DNA is TGTGCCAGCAGCCATGACATGGAGGGCTATAATTCACCCCTCCACTTT. It encodes CASSHDMEGYNSPLHF. The chain couples TRBV7-6 to TRBJ1-6; D remains unclear. Germline V lookup: CDR1 SGHVS, CDR2 FNYEAQ. This CDR3 has 16 amino acids. Between the trimmed V and J ends, which lost 5 bases and 3 bases, there was a span of 14 bases.

The rearrangement uses TRBV19 and TRBJ1-5; D is uncertain. V gave up 3 bases and J gave up 3 bases, with 12 bases separating them. This CDR3 spans 15 amino acids. Looked up from germline, CDR1 is LNHDA and CDR2 is SQIVND (reference sequence). The CDR3 DNA reads TGTGCCAGTAGTATCGGTGAATTTTACAATCAGCCCCAGCATTTT. Translating it yields CASSIGEFYNQPQHF.

The chain is built from TRBV13 and TRBJ2-1, with a tentative D call TRBD2 (6 bases). CDR1 and CDR2 (germline): PRHDT, FYEKMQ (reference sequence). V was pared by 5 bases and J by 4 bases, with 15 bases between. The CDR3 is made up of 15 amino acids. The CDR3: CASSKGLLKYNEQFF. Written as DNA, the CDR3 is TGTGCCAGCAGCAAGGGACTTCTCAAATACAATGAGCAGTTCTTC.

The CDR3: CASSSGVGYTF. CDR3 coding DNA: TGTGCCAGCAGTTCCGGGGTTGGCTACACCTTC. The chain carries TRBV6-1 and TRBJ1-2; D ambiguous. Germline loops: CDR1 MNHNS, CDR2 SASEGT. V was cut by 5 bases and J by 7 bases, with 8 bases left in between. The CDR3 extends over 11 amino acids.

This chain uses TRBV5-5 with TRBJ1-6; TRBD1 might be the D (6 bases). Germline CDR1 SGHKS, CDR2 YYEKEE (reference sequence). There are 14 residues in the CDR3. Trimming removed 4 bases at V and 4 bases at J, with 9 bases between. DNA for the CDR3: TGTGCCAGCAGCCCAGGGGATTATAATTCACCCCTCCACTTT. This encodes CASSPGDYNSPLHF.

The chain has TRBV5-6 and TRBJ1-2, with D maybe TRBD1 (5 bases). The length of the CDR3 is 13 residues. The germline V gene encodes CDR1 SGHDT and CDR2 YYEEEE. The V end was cut by 4 bases, the J end by 4 bases, with 11 bases between. CDR3 residues: CASSKTVGYGYTF. The CDR3 bases are TGTGCCAGCAGCAAGACAGTTGGCTATGGCTACACCTTC.

V usage is TRBV11-2 and J usage is TRBJ2-1; 9 nucleotides line up with TRBD2. The trim removed 3 bases at V and 10 bases at J, leaving 10 bases unmatched. The CDR3 is 15 residues long. Germline CDR1 reads SGHAT; CDR2 reads FQNNGV. CDR3: CASSFFAGGPREQFF. The CDR3, as DNA: TGTGCCAGCAGCTTTTTTGCGGGGGGGCCGAGGGAGCAGTTCTTC.

This chain joins TRBV7-8 and TRBJ1-1; the match to TRBD1 covers 10 bases. This CDR3 contains 20 residues. Germline V gives CDR1 SGHVS, CDR2 FQNEAQ. Germline trimming cut 5 bases from V and 0 bases from J; bases unmatched to any gene: 18. In DNA, the CDR3 is TGTGCCAGCAGCCCCTCGCGTTGGGACAGGGGTTTGGCAATGAACACTGAAGCTTTCTTT. It codes for CASSPSRWDRGLAMNTEAFF.

The rearrangement links TRBV5-8 to TRBJ1-5; possible D gene TRBD1, 5 bases. V lost 0 bases and J 15 bases, leaving 16 bases between the germline ends. This CDR3 spans 13 amino acids. The germline V gene has CDR1 SGHTS and CDR2 YDEGEE. CDR3 in DNA: TGTGCCAGCAGCTTGGTCCCAGGGTCGGTTTTGCATTTT. This gives the protein CASSLVPGSVLHF.

The V and J genes are TRBV7-8 and TRBJ2-5, with 7 nucleotides matching TRBD2. Germline-derived CDR1 and CDR2 are SGHVS and FQNEAQ. The CDR3 is made up of 14 amino acids. V dropped 5 bases and J dropped 1; count of bases not matched to a gene: 4. The CDR3 bases are TGTGCCAGCAGCGGCCCTAGCGGCCAAGAGACCCAGTACTTC. It specifies CASSGPSGQETQYF.

The rearrangement joins TRBV7-8 to TRBJ2-7; a possible D gene is TRBD2 (6 bases). Germline V lookup: CDR1 SGHVS, CDR2 FQNEAQ. The CDR3 has 15 amino acids. V was clipped by 3 bases and J by 0 bases, with 12 bases between them. This CDR3 is CASSFGGRSSYEQYF. In DNA form, the CDR3 reads TGTGCCAGCAGCTTTGGGGGGAGAAGCTCCTACGAGCAGTACTTC.

The chain is built from TRBV27 and TRBJ2-7, with a possible D match to TRBD2 (7 bases). The ends were cut back, 6 bases at V and 3 bases at J, with 21 bases in the middle. The germline gives CDR1 MNHEY, CDR2 SMNVEV (reference sequence). The CDR3 consists of 16 residues. For the CDR3, the DNA is TGTGCCAGCAGCGATAGTCGGGGGGCGCTACGCTACGAGCAGTACTTC. This translates into CASSDSRGALRYEQYF.

This sequence joins TRBV6-1 and TRBJ1-5; 10 nucleotides align to TRBD1. The CDR3 consists of 20 residues. The germline V gene has CDR1 MNHNS and CDR2 SASEGT. V was pared by 4 bases and J by 11 bases, with 26 bases of the junction left unmatched. The CDR3 sequence: CASSGEPGQGTGQLFRAQHF. The CDR3 nucleotides read TGTGCCAGCAGTGGAGAGCCGGGACAGGGGACCGGCCAGCTGTTCCGGGCCCAGCATTTT.

This chain links TRBV5-1 with TRBJ2-3, with 8 positions matching TRBD1. CDR3 length: 14 amino acids. Germline V gene sequence: CDR1 SGHRS, CDR2 YFSETQ. The V and J ends lost 3 bases and 4 bases, in that order; junction bases with no gene match: 4. In DNA form, the CDR3 reads TGCGCCAGCAGCTCCGGACAGGGCGCAGATACGCAGTATTTT. This encodes CASSSGQGADTQYF.

This clone appeared once. This chain links TRBV5-4 with TRBJ2-3, with TRBD2 matching 8 bases. CDR3 length: 15 residues. The V gene end was trimmed by 7 bases and the J gene end by 4 bases; junction bases not matched to a gene: 11. Germline lookup yields CDR1 SGHNT and CDR2 YYREEE (reference sequence). The CDR3 sequence is CASHFGGLDPDTQYF. The CDR3 region has the DNA TGTGCCAGCCACTTTGGGGGACTAGACCCAGATACGCAGTATTTT.

The rearrangement links TRBV7-8 to TRBJ1-2; D might be TRBD1 (6 bases). This CDR3 has 18 residues. V lost 5 bases and J lost 0, with 22 bases in between. Germline V CDR1 and CDR2: SGHVS, FQNEAQ. In DNA form, the CDR3 reads TGTGCCAGCAGCCTAACTACTACAGGGCTAATCGCTAACTATGGCTACACCTTC. It codes for CASSLTTTGLIANYGYTF.